The present T cell receptor (beta chain) was sequenced within a study of blood T cell repertoires in COVID-19. For the study at large: Specimens from acute and convalescent COVID-19 originated in the United States, Italy and Spain. PBMCs, B-cell-depleted T cells, or T cells provided the cDNA or gDNA that made up the material.

Germline V gene sequence: CDR1 MDHEN, CDR2 SYDVKM. V lost 5 bases to trimming and J lost 3 bases, with 10 bases between them. The CDR3 extends over 13 amino acids. Source study methods: Reference gene primer amplification gave estimated nucleated cell counts. Clones were sequenced by immunoSEQ multiplex PCR, and TCRdb holds only the in-frame ones, with some missing. That table furnishes V, J and clone size, whereas the DNA furnished D and trimming. The sample includes just over 70,000 clones, more than 75% of them seen just once. This clone has only one observation. The V and J genes are TRBV28 and TRBJ1-1, with a weak D call TRBD1 (5 bases). The TCR originated in a human donor in a cohort sampled during active COVID-19. The sample was peripheral blood. CDR3 bases: TGTGCCAGCAGTATAATAGGGGACACTGAAGCTTTCTTT. Protein sequence: CASSIIGDTEAFF.